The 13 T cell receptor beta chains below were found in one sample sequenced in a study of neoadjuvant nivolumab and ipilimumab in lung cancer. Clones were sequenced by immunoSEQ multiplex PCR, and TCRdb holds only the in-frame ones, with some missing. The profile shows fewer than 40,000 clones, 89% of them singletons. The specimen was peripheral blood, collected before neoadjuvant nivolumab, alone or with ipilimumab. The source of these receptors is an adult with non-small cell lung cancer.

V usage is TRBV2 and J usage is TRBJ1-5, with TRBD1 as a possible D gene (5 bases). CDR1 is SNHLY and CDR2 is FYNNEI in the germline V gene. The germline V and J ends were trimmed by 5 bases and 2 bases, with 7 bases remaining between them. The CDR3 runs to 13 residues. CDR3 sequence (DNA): TGTGCCAGCAGTTGGGGGGGCAATCAGCCCCAGCATTTT. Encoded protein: CASSWGGNQPQHF.

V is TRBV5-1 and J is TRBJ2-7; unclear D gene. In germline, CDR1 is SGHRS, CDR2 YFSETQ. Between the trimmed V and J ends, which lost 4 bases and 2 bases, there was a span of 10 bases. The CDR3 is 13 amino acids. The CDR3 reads CASSPGPAYEQYF. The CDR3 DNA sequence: TGCGCCAGCAGCCCGGGCCCTGCCTACGAGCAGTACTTC.

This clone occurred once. CDR3 residues: CASSHDRPNQPQHF. The CDR3 nucleotides are TGTGCCAGCAGCCATGACAGACCAAATCAGCCCCAGCATTTT. The V call is TRBV7-3, the J call TRBJ1-5, with D possibly being TRBD1 (5 bases). Germline lookup yields CDR1 SGHTA and CDR2 FQGTGA. V was clipped by 5 bases and J by 4 bases, with 12 bases between them. This CDR3 is 14 amino acids long.

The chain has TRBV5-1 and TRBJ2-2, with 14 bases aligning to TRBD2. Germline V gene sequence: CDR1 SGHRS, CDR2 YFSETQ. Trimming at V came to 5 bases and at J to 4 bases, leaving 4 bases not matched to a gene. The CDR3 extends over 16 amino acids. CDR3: CASSRTSGRFTGELFF. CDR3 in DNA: TGCGCCAGCAGTCGGACTAGCGGGAGGTTCACCGGGGAGCTGTTTTTT.

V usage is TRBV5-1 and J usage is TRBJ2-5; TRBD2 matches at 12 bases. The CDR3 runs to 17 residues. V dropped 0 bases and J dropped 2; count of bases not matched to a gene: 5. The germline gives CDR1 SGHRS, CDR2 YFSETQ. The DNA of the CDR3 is TGCGCCAGCAGCTTGGCCAAGACTAGCGGGGGACAAGAGACCCAGTACTTC. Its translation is CASSLAKTSGGQETQYF.

CDR3 bases: TGTGCCTGGAGGGGGGTTTCTAGCGAAGAGACCCAGTACTTC. Protein: CAWRGVSSEETQYF. The chain is built from TRBV30 and TRBJ2-5, with TRBD2 as a possible D gene (6 bases). This CDR3 is 14 amino acids long. Trimming removed 3 bases from V and 3 bases from J, with 14 bases in between. In germline, CDR1 is GTSNPN, CDR2 SVGIG (reference sequence).

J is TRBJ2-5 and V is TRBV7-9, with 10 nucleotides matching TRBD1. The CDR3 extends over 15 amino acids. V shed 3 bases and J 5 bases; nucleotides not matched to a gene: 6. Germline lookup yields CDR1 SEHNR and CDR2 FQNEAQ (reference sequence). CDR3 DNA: TGTGCCAGCAGCTTGGGACAGGGGACTTATGAGACCCAGTACTTC. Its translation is CASSLGQGTYETQYF.

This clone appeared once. The CDR3 region is CASPEWDRDNEQFF. CDR3 nucleotides: TGTGCCAGTCCGGAGTGGGACAGGGACAATGAGCAGTTCTTC. The chain employs TRBV5-8 and TRBJ2-1; 9 bases align to TRBD1. V was pared by 8 bases and J by 5 bases, with 8 bases of the junction left unmatched. This CDR3 has 14 residues. Germline V CDR1 and CDR2: SGHTS, YDEGEE.

Written as DNA, the CDR3 is TGTGCCAGCAGCCGACCTGGGCGGCAGGGCGGAAACATTCAGTACTTC. Translation gives CASSRPGRQGGNIQYF. This chain links TRBV27 with TRBJ2-4; D may be TRBD1 (5 bases). The CDR3 covers 16 residues. V dropped 6 bases and J dropped 6 bases, with 21 bases sitting between them. Germline CDR1 is MNHEY and CDR2 is SMNVEV (reference sequence).

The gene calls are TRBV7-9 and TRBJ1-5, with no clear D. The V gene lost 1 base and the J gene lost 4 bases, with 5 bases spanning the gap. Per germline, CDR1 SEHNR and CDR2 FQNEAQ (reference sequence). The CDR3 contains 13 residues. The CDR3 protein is CASSLDENQPQHF. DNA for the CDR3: TGTGCCAGCAGCTTAGATGAAAATCAGCCCCAGCATTTT.

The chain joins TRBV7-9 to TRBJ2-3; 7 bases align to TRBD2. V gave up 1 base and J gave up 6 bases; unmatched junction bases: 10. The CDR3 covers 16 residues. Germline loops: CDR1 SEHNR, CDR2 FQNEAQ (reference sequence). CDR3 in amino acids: CASSLGLAGVTDTQYF. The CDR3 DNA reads TGTGCCAGCAGCTTAGGGTTGGCGGGAGTAACGGATACGCAGTATTTT.

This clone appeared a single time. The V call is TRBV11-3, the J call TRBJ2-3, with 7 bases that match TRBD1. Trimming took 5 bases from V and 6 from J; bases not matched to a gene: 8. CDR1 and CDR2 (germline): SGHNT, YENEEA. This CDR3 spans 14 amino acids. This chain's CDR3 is CASSRDSLKDTQYF. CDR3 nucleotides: TGTGCCAGCAGCCGGGACAGTCTCAAGGATACGCAGTATTTT.

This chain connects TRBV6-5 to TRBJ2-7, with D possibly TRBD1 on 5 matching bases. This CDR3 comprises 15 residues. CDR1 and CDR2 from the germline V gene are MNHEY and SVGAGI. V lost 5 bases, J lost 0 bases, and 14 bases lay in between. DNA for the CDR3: TGTGCCAGCAGTCCGGAACAGGTTATCTCCTACGAGCAGTACTTC. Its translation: CASSPEQVISYEQYF.